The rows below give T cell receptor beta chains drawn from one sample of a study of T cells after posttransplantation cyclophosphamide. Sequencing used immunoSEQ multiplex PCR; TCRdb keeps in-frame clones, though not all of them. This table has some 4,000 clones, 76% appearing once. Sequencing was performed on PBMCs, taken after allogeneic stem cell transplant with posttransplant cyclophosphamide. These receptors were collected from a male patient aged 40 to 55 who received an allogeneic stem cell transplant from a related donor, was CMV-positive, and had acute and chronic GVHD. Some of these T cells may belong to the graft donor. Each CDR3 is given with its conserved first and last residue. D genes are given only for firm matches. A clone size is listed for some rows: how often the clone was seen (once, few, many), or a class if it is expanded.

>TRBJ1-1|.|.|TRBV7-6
TGTGCCAGCAGCTCGTTCGGTAGGGGGAACACTGAAGCTTTCTTT
CASSSFGRGNTEAFF
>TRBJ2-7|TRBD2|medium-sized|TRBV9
TGTGCCAGCAGCGTCCATCTAGCGGGAGTCGAGCAGTACTTC
CASSVHLAGVEQYF
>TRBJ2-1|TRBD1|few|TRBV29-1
TGCAGCGTACCGACAGGGGTTGGCAATGAGCAGTTCTTC
CSVPTGVGNEQFF
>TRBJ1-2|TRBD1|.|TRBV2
TGTGCCAGCACCGACGGACAGGGCGGCGGTGGCTACACCTTC
CASTDGQGGGGYTF
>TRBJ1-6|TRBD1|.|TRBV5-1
TGCGCCAGCAGCGAGACAGGGGGCGCTTCACCCCTCCACTTT
CASSETGGASPLHF
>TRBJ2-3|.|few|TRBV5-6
TGTGCCAGCAGCTTGTTGAGCGGAAGCACAGATACGCAGTATTTT
CASSLLSGSTDTQYF
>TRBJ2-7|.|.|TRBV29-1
TGCAGCGTTGAAAAGATTGCTGGCAGCTCCTACGAGCAGTACTTC
CSVEKIAGSSYEQYF
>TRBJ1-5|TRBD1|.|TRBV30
TGTGCCTGGGGGACAGGGGTTTATGGCAATCAGCCCCAGCATTTT
CAWGTGVYGNQPQHF
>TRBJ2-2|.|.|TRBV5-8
TGTGCCAGCAGCGTCTACCGAGGAACCACCGGGGAGCTGTTTTTT
CASSVYRGTTGELFF
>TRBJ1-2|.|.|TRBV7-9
TGTGCCAGCAGCTTAGAAGGGGTCGGCTACACCTTC
CASSLEGVGYTF